Listed below are T cell receptor beta chains from one sample, sequenced in a study of cytomegalovirus exposure and HLA in healthy donors. The repertoire was sequenced with immunoSEQ multiplex PCR; TCRdb's copy has only in-frame clones and lacks some. The table lists 45,000 to 65,000 clones, roughly 80% of them singletons. The specimen was PBMCs. These receptors came from a woman between 40 and 50 years old in good health and CMV-seropositive. The CDR3 runs from the conserved cysteine through the conserved F or W. A D gene is named only where the DNA matches it firmly. Rows may omit the clone size; those that give it use once, few, many or a size class.

CDR3 DNA,CDR3 protein,J gene,clone size,D gene,V gene
TGTGCCAGCAGTTCCACTCGGGACAGACACAATGAGCAGTTCTTC,CASSSTRDRHNEQFF,TRBJ2-1,NA,TRBD1,TRBV28
TGTGCCAGCAGCTCCCAGGGACAGGGGAGATCCTACAATGAGCAGTTCTTC,CASSSQGQGRSYNEQFF,TRBJ2-1,once,TRBD1,TRBV9
TGTGCCAGCAGCACCAACCACAGGGCCATTACAGGAAACACCATATATTTT,CASSTNHRAITGNTIYF,TRBJ1-3,NA,NA,TRBV21-1
TGTGCCAGCGGGGGGGCAGGGGAAAATTCACCCCTCCACTTT,CASGGAGENSPLHF,TRBJ1-6,few,NA,TRBV6-1
TGTGCCAGCAGCACCGGGGGCCGGGGGGGATACGAGCAGTACTTC,CASSTGGRGGYEQYF,TRBJ2-7,NA,TRBD2,TRBV2
TGTGCCAGCAGTGAATTCGGGGGGCCCACCTCTGGGGCCAACGTCCTGACTTTC,CASSEFGGPTSGANVLTF,TRBJ2-6,NA,NA,TRBV6-1
TGCAGCGTCCAGACAGGAGGGAACACCGGGGAGCTGTTTTTT,CSVQTGGNTGELFF,TRBJ2-2,NA,NA,TRBV29-1
TGCAGTGCTCAAGGTGGGGGGAAAGCTTTCTTT,CSAQGGGKAFF,TRBJ1-1,few,NA,TRBV20-1
TGTGCCAGCAGTGAATTAGGAAACACCATATATTTT,CASSELGNTIYF,TRBJ1-3,NA,NA,TRBV6-1
TGTGCCACCCGAGGAGCACTGATGAACACTGAAGCTTTCTTT,CATRGALMNTEAFF,TRBJ1-1,NA,NA,TRBV5-4
TGTGCCAGCAGCTTGATCCGGGAAGCTGAAGCTTTCTTT,CASSLIREAEAFF,TRBJ1-1,few,NA,TRBV5-5
TGCGCCAGCAGCCCGACTAGTCTCAATGAGCAGTTCTTC,CASSPTSLNEQFF,TRBJ2-1,NA,NA,TRBV5-1
TGCAGTGCTTTCGACAGGGGAGGCTACACCTTC,CSAFDRGGYTF,TRBJ1-2,NA,TRBD1,TRBV20-1
TGTGCCATCAGTGAGTCGTCAGGGGTTCGCAATTCACCCCTCCACTTT,CAISESSGVRNSPLHF,TRBJ1-6,NA,NA,TRBV10-3
TGTGCCAGCAGTTCAGGTGGGTCCTACGAGCAGTACTTC,CASSSGGSYEQYF,TRBJ2-7,NA,NA,TRBV27
TGTGCCAGCAGTTACGACAGAAACACTGAAGCTTTCTTT,CASSYDRNTEAFF,TRBJ1-1,NA,NA,TRBV6-5
TGTGCCAGCAGTCCAGGACAGGGAACCTACAATGAGCAGTTCTTC,CASSPGQGTYNEQFF,TRBJ2-1,NA,TRBD1,TRBV6-5
TGTGCCAGCAGCTTTACAGGATCCTACGAGCAGTACTTC,CASSFTGSYEQYF,TRBJ2-7,NA,NA,TRBV11-2
TGTGCCAGCAGCTTCGACAGGGCTTCACCGAATTCACCCCTCCACTTT,CASSFDRASPNSPLHF,TRBJ1-6,NA,TRBD1,TRBV7-3
TGTGCCAGCAGGTCGGCGGGGGTGTCGAGGGAGCAGTACTTC,CASRSAGVSREQYF,TRBJ2-7,NA,TRBD2,TRBV11-2
TGTGCCAGCAGTGCCCTGAGGGCCAATGAAAAACTGTTTTTT,CASSALRANEKLFF,TRBJ1-4,NA,NA,TRBV28
TGCGCCACCATAAAACCTGGAGCGGGGGGATCCACAGATACGCAGTATTTT,CATIKPGAGGSTDTQYF,TRBJ2-3,NA,TRBD2,TRBV10-2
TGTGCCAGCAGCCAGGGCGGGGGAACCTACGAGCAGTACTTC,CASSQGGGTYEQYF,TRBJ2-7,NA,TRBD2,TRBV9
TGCGCCAGCAGCTTCCCAGGGAACTATGGCTACACCTTC,CASSFPGNYGYTF,TRBJ1-2,NA,NA,TRBV5-1
TGTGCCAGCTCTAGGGGAGGGAAAAAGGTTTATCAGCCCCAGCATTTT,CASSRGGKKVYQPQHF,TRBJ1-5,NA,NA,TRBV6-6
TGTGCCTGGGACAGGGGGTACCAAGAGACCCAGTACTTC,CAWDRGYQETQYF,TRBJ2-5,NA,TRBD1,TRBV30
TGTGCCAGCAGGGGTACAGGGGAAGTTTACTCACCCCTCCACTTT,CASRGTGEVYSPLHF,TRBJ1-6,NA,TRBD1,TRBV25-1
TGTGCCAGCAGTTTAATAGGAGCCCCCGGGGAGCTGTTTTTT,CASSLIGAPGELFF,TRBJ2-2,once,NA,TRBV28
TGTGCCAGCAGCCTAATGGGGGGACAGGGAGTCTATGGCTACACCTTC,CASSLMGGQGVYGYTF,TRBJ1-2,NA,TRBD1,TRBV16
TGTGCCAGCAGCTCCGGGACTAGCGGGGGGGCAACCGGGGAGCTGTTTTTT,CASSSGTSGGATGELFF,TRBJ2-2,NA,TRBD2,TRBV5-4
TGTGCCAGCAGCTCTAGCAGAAATACGCAGTATTTT,CASSSSRNTQYF,TRBJ2-3,NA,NA,TRBV11-2
TGTGCCAGCAGCTTACTAGCGGGGGGGACAGATACGCAGTATTTT,CASSLLAGGTDTQYF,TRBJ2-3,NA,TRBD2,TRBV7-6
TGCGCCAGCAGCTTGGATGACAAGCAAGAGACCCAGTACTTC,CASSLDDKQETQYF,TRBJ2-5,NA,NA,TRBV5-1
TGCGCCAGCCCGGACAGTTCCTACGAGCAGTACTTC,CASPDSSYEQYF,TRBJ2-7,NA,NA,TRBV10-1
TGTGCCAGCAGCATCCTTGCGGGGGACAGGATTGAAAAACTGTTTTTT,CASSILAGDRIEKLFF,TRBJ1-4,NA,TRBD1,TRBV7-2
TGTGCCAGCGCTGAGGGGGTCGTCGAGCAGTACTTC,CASAEGVVEQYF,TRBJ2-7,NA,NA,TRBV6-6
TGTGCCACCGGACTAGCGGGTACCAATGAGCAGTTCTTC,CATGLAGTNEQFF,TRBJ2-1,NA,TRBD2,TRBV6-6
TGTGCCAGCAGTTTCGCTAGCGGGGCCTCCTACGAGCAGTACTTC,CASSFASGASYEQYF,TRBJ2-7,NA,TRBD2,TRBV6-5
TGTGCCAGCAGGGAACCGGGACTAGCGGGGGGGCCTGGGGCCAACGTCCTGACTTTC,CASREPGLAGGPGANVLTF,TRBJ2-6,NA,TRBD2,TRBV2
TGTGCCAGCAGTGAACGCGGACAGGCGGAGACCCAGTACTTC,CASSERGQAETQYF,TRBJ2-5,NA,TRBD1,TRBV25-1
TGCAGCGTTGCAACAGGGGGCACGACGGACACCATATATTTT,CSVATGGTTDTIYF,TRBJ1-3,NA,TRBD1,TRBV29-1
TGTGCCAGCAGCACCCGGACAGAGGGAGATACGCAGTATTTT,CASSTRTEGDTQYF,TRBJ2-3,once,NA,TRBV21-1
TGTGCCAGCAGCTTAAGGGGTGCGAACACTGAAGCTTTCTTT,CASSLRGANTEAFF,TRBJ1-1,NA,NA,TRBV7-6
TGTGCCAGCAGCCGAGCGGGGATTATGAGAGGGGAGCAGTTCTTC,CASSRAGIMRGEQFF,TRBJ2-1,NA,TRBD2,TRBV14
TGTGCCAGCAGTGAAATGACAGGGTCCACCGGGGAGCTGTTTTTT,CASSEMTGSTGELFF,TRBJ2-2,NA,TRBD1,TRBV6-1
TGCGCCAGTACCAGAGGCGAGCAGTACTTC,CASTRGEQYF,TRBJ2-7,few,NA,TRBV23-1
TGTGCCAGCAGCTTAGGGGGACAGGGGGCCTACGAGCAGTACTTC,CASSLGGQGAYEQYF,TRBJ2-7,NA,TRBD1,TRBV7-9
TGCAGCCATCTTAAGGGGGCGCGGGGCTACACCTTC,CSHLKGARGYTF,TRBJ1-2,NA,TRBD1,TRBV29-1
TGTGCCAGCAGCTTCGGGAGGGGGAAAGACGGGTACGAGCAGTACTTC,CASSFGRGKDGYEQYF,TRBJ2-7,NA,TRBD2,TRBV7-3
TGTGCCAGCAGCCAGGGACTCCTGAATGAGCAGTTCTTC,CASSQGLLNEQFF,TRBJ2-1,few,NA,TRBV6-4
TGCGCCAGCAGCTTGGATACAGGGTTAGGTGGCTACACCTTC,CASSLDTGLGGYTF,TRBJ1-2,few,NA,TRBV5-1